This record concerns one T cell receptor beta chain sequence. This sample was included in a study of blood T cell repertoires in COVID-19. The CDR3 sequence is 20 residues long. V lost 0 bases and J lost 7, with 27 bases in between. Germline CDR1 is LGHNA and CDR2 is YNFKEQ. Here immunoSEQ multiplex PCR was the method, and the copy in TCRdb shows in-frame clones only, minus some. In the table there are around 190,000 clones, more than 75% of which are singletons. The TCR was taken from a woman aged 45-60 years with active or convalescent COVID-19. V usage is TRBV4-2 and J usage is TRBJ1-4; D ambiguous. Sample: peripheral blood. This CDR3 reads CASSQDQHARGEGNTEKLFF. In DNA form, the CDR3 reads TGTGCCAGCAGCCAAGATCAACATGCGAGAGGAGAAGGAAATACTGAAAAACTGTTTTTT.